A single sample gave rise to the 20 T cell receptor beta chains below, sequenced in a study of blood T cell repertoires in COVID-19. Profiling relied on immunoSEQ multiplex PCR, and the TCRdb table lists in-frame clones only, not all of them. The repertoire consists of 150,000 to 200,000 clones, with over 60% occurring once and the leading ten covering roughly 28%. Sequencing input: peripheral blood. The receptor source for this set is a woman in her 70s with acute or convalescent COVID-19.

The chain is built from TRBV5-1 and TRBJ1-6, with 7 bases matching TRBD1. Unmatched junction bases numbered 1, after V lost 0 bases and J lost 7 bases. CDR3 length: 14 residues. Germline V CDR1 and CDR2: SGHRS, YFSETQ. Here the CDR3 DNA reads TGCGCCAGCAGCTTGGAGGGGGCCAATTCACCCCTCCACTTT. Its protein is CASSLEGANSPLHF.

The chain couples TRBV5-1 to TRBJ2-7; 11 bases agree with TRBD2. This CDR3 has 15 residues. Germline trimming cut 4 bases from V and 3 bases from J; bases unmatched to any gene: 6. Germline CDR1 is SGHRS and CDR2 is YFSETQ. This CDR3 reads CASSPSSGGYYEQYF. CDR3 nucleotides: TGCGCCAGCAGCCCCTCTAGCGGGGGGTACTACGAGCAGTACTTC.

This chain joins TRBV7-2 and TRBJ2-1, with D possibly being TRBD2 (7 bases). The CDR3 totals 15 residues. The ends were cut back, 5 bases at V and 5 bases at J, with 16 bases in the middle. Per germline, CDR1 SGHTA and CDR2 FQGNSA. CDR3 loop: CASSPQGTNHNEQFF. The CDR3 DNA sequence: TGTGCCAGCAGCCCCCAGGGGACTAACCACAATGAGCAGTTCTTC.

This clone has a single count. The V call is TRBV3-1 (or the pseudogene TRBV3-2), the J call TRBJ2-5, with D tentatively TRBD1 (5 bases). CDR1 LGHDT and CDR2 YNNKEL come from the germline V gene (reference sequence). The V and J ends lost 1 base and 3 bases respectively, with 15 bases between them. There are 16 residues in the CDR3. CDR3 sequence reads: CASSQVGRVGKETQYF. Here the CDR3 DNA reads TGTGCCAGCAGCCAAGTGGGCAGGGTAGGAAAAGAGACCCAGTACTTC.

This clone was seen once. V usage is TRBV3-1 (or the pseudogene TRBV3-2) and J usage is TRBJ2-5; maybe TRBD1 (6 bases). The CDR3 totals 17 residues. Trimming left V 9 bases short and J 1 base short, with 24 bases between. CDR1 and CDR2 (germline): LGHDT, YNNKEL (reference sequence). CDR3 in DNA: TGTGCCAGTGCGGCTGGAAGTGGCGGACAGATCCAAGAGACCCAGTACTTC. Translation gives CASAAGSGGQIQETQYF.

A single count supports this clone. The gene calls are TRBV4-1 and TRBJ2-1, with TRBD2 matching over 7 bases. The J segment lost 0 bases and the V segment lost 0 bases, leaving 5 bases of the junction unmatched. CDR1 is MGHRA and CDR2 is YSYEKL in the germline V gene. The CDR3 consists of 17 residues. The CDR3 loop is CASSQETSVSSYNEQFF. The CDR3 nucleotides read TGCGCCAGCAGCCAAGAAACTAGCGTGAGCTCCTACAATGAGCAGTTCTTC.

This rearrangement joins TRBV19 to TRBJ2-1, with D possibly matching TRBD2 (6 bases). Trimming removed 3 bases from V and 9 bases from J, with 9 bases in between. Per the germline V gene, CDR1 is LNHDA and CDR2 is SQIVND (reference sequence). This CDR3 is 12 amino acids long. CDR3 DNA: TGTGCCAGTAGTATTTACGGGAGTGAGCAGTTCTTC. Translated, it gives CASSIYGSEQFF.

The rearrangement links TRBV4-1 to TRBJ1-4; tentatively, D is TRBD1 (5 bases). The V gene lost 1 base and the J gene lost 0 bases, with 12 bases spanning the gap. This CDR3 comprises 17 residues. Germline assignment: CDR1 MGHRA and CDR2 YSYEKL. The DNA for the CDR3 is TGCGCCAGCAGCCAAGGACAGCTATTCGCAACTAATGAAAAACTGTTTTTT. Translating it yields CASSQGQLFATNEKLFF.

The chain is built from TRBV5-5 and TRBJ2-7, with 10 bases aligning to TRBD1. Germline CDR1 is SGHKS and CDR2 is YYEKEE (reference sequence). CDR3 length equals 15 residues. V trimming: 6 bases; J trimming: 5 bases; junction bases outside the gene matches: 11. In DNA form, the CDR3 reads TGTGCCAGCAATTCCCAGAGACAGGGGGCGAACGAGCAGTACTTC. The encoded protein is CASNSQRQGANEQYF. Full variable domain (missing parts from reference TRBV5-5 and TRBJ2-7): DAGVTQSPTHLIKTRGQQVTLRCSPISGHKSVSWYQQVLGQGPQFIFQYYEKEERGRGNFPDRFSARQFPNYSSELNVNALLLGDSALYLCASNSQRQGANEQYFGPGTRLTVT.

The chain links TRBV19 to TRBJ1-4; 8 bases align to TRBD1. CDR3 length: 16 residues. Trimming took 5 bases from V and 5 from J; bases not matched to a gene: 10. Germline V gene data show CDR1 as LNHDA and CDR2 as SQIVND (reference sequence). The CDR3 DNA reads TGTGCCAGTAGTCGGTCGTCTACAGGGGGAAATGAAAAACTGTTTTTT. Its protein product is CASSRSSTGGNEKLFF.

The rearrangement joins TRBV5-1 to TRBJ2-6, with TRBD1 matching 9 bases. The CDR3 is 18 residues long. Germline CDR1 SGHRS, CDR2 YFSETQ. Losses at the gene ends were 4 bases for V and 2 bases for J; bases not matched to a gene: 10. CDR3 residues: CASSTLDRGAPGANVLTF. CDR3 in DNA: TGCGCCAGCAGCACCCTGGACAGGGGCGCCCCTGGGGCCAACGTCCTGACTTTC.

In DNA form, the CDR3 reads TGTGCCAGCAGCCCAGGGGGTATGAACACTGAAGCTTTCTTT. Translated: CASSPGGMNTEAFF. This chain links TRBV5-8 with TRBJ1-1, with 7 bases aligning to TRBD1. CDR3 length: 14 amino acids. The trim removed 4 bases at V and 0 bases at J, leaving 3 bases unmatched. The germline CDR1 and CDR2 sequences are SGHTS and YDEGEE. Full variable domain (remainder filled in from reference TRBV5-8 and TRBJ1-1): EAGVTQSPTHLIKTRGQQATLRCSPISGHTSVYWYQQALGLGLQFLLWYDEGEERNRGNFPPRFSGRQFPNYSSELNVNALELEDSALYLCASSPGGMNTEAFFGQGTRLTVV.

The genes are TRBV19 and TRBJ1-2; no firm D call. Germline V CDR1 and CDR2: LNHDA, SQIVND (reference sequence). Trimming removed 6 bases at V and 8 bases at J, with 19 bases between. This CDR3 comprises 14 residues. The CDR3 spells CASRPPDVRGGYTF. The CDR3 coding sequence is TGTGCCAGTAGGCCTCCGGATGTTCGGGGAGGCTACACCTTC.

The chain combines TRBV2 with TRBJ2-2, with D perhaps TRBD2 (5 bases). Between the trimmed V and J ends, which lost 7 bases and 0 bases, there was a span of 12 bases. The CDR3 is 15 residues long. In germline, CDR1 is SNHLY, CDR2 FYNNEI. CDR3 coding DNA: TGTGCCAGCAAGCGGAAACTAGCGAACACCGGGGAGCTGTTTTTT. Its protein is CASKRKLANTGELFF.

The chain has TRBV6-1 and TRBJ2-1; 9 bases map to TRBD1. The germline CDR1 and CDR2 sequences are MNHNS and SASEGT. The CDR3 loop spans 16 amino acids. Unmatched junction bases numbered 4, after V lost 1 base and J lost 3 bases. The CDR3: CASSEEGDRVYNEQFF. CDR3 DNA: TGTGCCAGCAGTGAAGAGGGGGACAGGGTCTACAATGAGCAGTTCTTC.

The chain carries TRBV29-1 and TRBJ1-6; 8 nucleotides agree with TRBD1. CDR1 and CDR2 (germline): SQVTM, ANQGSEA. V lost 4 bases to trimming and J lost 8 bases; unmatched junction nucleotides: 7. The CDR3 consists of 14 residues. The CDR3 is CSVASATGDSPLHF. The CDR3 DNA is TGCAGCGTTGCATCCGCGACAGGGGATTCACCCCTCCACTTT.

The CDR3 protein is CAISASGTRNGGELFF. The CDR3, as DNA: TGTGCCATCTCGGCTTCCGGGACTAGAAACGGCGGGGAGCTGTTTTTT. J is TRBJ2-2 and V is TRBV10-3; TRBD2 matches 8 bases. Unmatched junction bases numbered 15, after V lost 8 bases and J lost 7 bases. CDR1 ENHRY and CDR2 SYGVKD come from the germline V gene. The CDR3 spans 16 residues.

The CDR3 sequence is CASSLSRQNTEAFF. The CDR3 nucleotides read TGTGCCAGCAGTTTATCACGACAGAACACTGAAGCTTTCTTT. This chain uses TRBV27 with TRBJ1-1; D is ambiguous. Trimming cost V 0 bases and J 1 base, with 6 bases left between them. Germline-derived CDR1 and CDR2 are MNHEY and SMNVEV (reference sequence). CDR3 length: 14 amino acids.

With respect to this clone: One junction end disagrees with the germline gene, perhaps due to a read error. J is TRBJ2-7 and V is TRBV2; tentative D call: TRBD2 (6 bases). The germline gives CDR1 SNHLY, CDR2 FYNNEI. The CDR3 has 16 amino acids. CDR3 nucleotide sequence: TGTGCCAGCTGTGATTGGGCGGGAACGAGCTCCTACGAGCAGTACTTC. As protein: CASCDWAGTSSYEQYF.

This clone has more than one count but fewer than ten. The V and J genes are TRBV7-9 and TRBJ1-2; tentative D call: TRBD1 (6 bases). Germline V gives CDR1 SEHNR, CDR2 FQNEAQ (reference sequence). Trimming left V 5 bases short and J 5 bases short, with 15 bases between. The CDR3 is 14 amino acids. The CDR3 DNA sequence: TGTGCCAGCAGCCCACTGACAGGCGAATATGGCTACACCTTC. This codes for CASSPLTGEYGYTF.